The 21 T cell receptor beta chains given below trace back to one sample, sequenced in a study of blood T cell repertoires in COVID-19. TCRdb keeps only in-frame clones here, not all; method: immunoSEQ multiplex PCR. The sample lists 250,000 to 350,000 clones, approximately 85% occurring once. Sequenced sample: peripheral blood. Receptors were obtained from a human donor with COVID-19, enrolled during active disease. The donor label of this sample is uncertain.

The chain couples TRBV30 to TRBJ1-5, with 9 positions matching TRBD1. With V trimmed by 1 base and J by 6 bases, 7 bases remained unmatched. The CDR3 covers 15 residues. Germline CDR1 and CDR2: GTSNPN and SVGIG (reference sequence). The CDR3 loop is CAWSADRGDFQPQHF. Written as DNA, the CDR3 is TGTGCCTGGAGTGCTGACAGGGGGGATTTTCAGCCCCAGCATTTT.

The chain links TRBV6-5 to TRBJ1-5, with a weak D call TRBD1 (6 bases). From germline, CDR1 is MNHEY and CDR2 SVGAGI. V lost 7 bases, J lost 4 bases, and 17 bases lay in between. The length of the CDR3 is 15 residues. The CDR3 spells CASKLAVGANQPQHF. The DNA for the CDR3 is TGTGCCAGCAAACTAGCGGTGGGGGCTAATCAGCCCCAGCATTTT.

The chain has TRBV11-3 and TRBJ2-3; a possible D gene is TRBD2 (5 bases). V was trimmed by 5 bases and J by 4 bases, leaving 7 bases between them. This CDR3 has 12 residues. Germline assignment: CDR1 SGHNT and CDR2 YENEEA. The CDR3 loop reads CASSPGADTQYF. As DNA, the CDR3 is TGTGCCAGCAGCCCCGGGGCAGATACGCAGTATTTT. The full variable domain, its missing parts supplied by reference TRBV11-3 and TRBJ2-3, is EAGVVQSPRYKIIEKKQPVAFWCNPISGHNTLYWYLQNLGQGPELLIRYENEEAVDDSQLPKDRFSAERLKGVDSTLKIQPAELGDSAVYLCASSPGADTQYFGPGTRLTVL.

CDR3 region: CASSKLDRGVKNIQYF. DNA for the CDR3: TGTGCCAGCAGCAAATTGGACAGGGGAGTCAAAAACATTCAGTACTTC. This sequence joins TRBV21-1 and TRBJ2-4; TRBD1 is taken as the D call from the table, unchecked against the DNA. TRBV21-1 is flagged as a pseudogene. The CDR3 runs 16 residues.

The chain combines TRBV5-1 with TRBJ2-3; D is possibly TRBD1 (6 bases). V was trimmed by 1 base and J by 2 bases, leaving 11 bases between them. Germline values: CDR1 SGHRS, CDR2 YFSETQ. The CDR3 length is 15 residues. The CDR3 region is CASSLSQGYTDTQYF. CDR3 DNA: TGCGCCAGCAGCTTGTCACAGGGTTACACAGATACGCAGTATTTT.

The gene calls are TRBV19 and TRBJ2-2, with 7 nucleotides matching TRBD1. CDR1 LNHDA and CDR2 SQIVND come from the germline V gene (reference sequence). The junction had 3 bases not matched to a gene; V was cut back by 3 bases and J by 2 bases. The CDR3 is made up of 15 amino acids. The CDR3 loop is CASSIQGVNTGELFF. DNA of the CDR3: TGTGCCAGTAGTATCCAGGGGGTAAACACCGGGGAGCTGTTTTTT.

The chain uses TRBV28 and TRBJ1-5; D is unresolved. The CDR3 covers 13 residues. V was cut by 3 bases and J by 4 bases, with 7 bases left in between. Germline V gene sequence: CDR1 MDHEN, CDR2 SYDVKM. CDR3 amino acids: CASSLSLNQPQHF. CDR3 DNA: TGTGCCAGCAGTTTGAGTCTTAATCAGCCCCAGCATTTT.

The CDR3 DNA sequence: TGTGCCAGCAGCCAAGGGACAGAGAATCAGCCCCAGCATTTT. It is translated as CASSQGTENQPQHF. This rearrangement joins TRBV3-1 (or the pseudogene TRBV3-2) to TRBJ1-5; TRBD1 might be the D (6 bases). V gave up 1 base and J gave up 4 bases, with 8 bases separating them. CDR3 length equals 14 residues. Per the germline V gene, CDR1 is LGHDT and CDR2 is YNNKEL (reference sequence).

The V call is TRBV7-2, the J call TRBJ2-3, with TRBD2 matching 14 bases. V lost 3 bases and J lost 6; bases outside the gene matches: 8. Germline V gene sequence: CDR1 SGHTA, CDR2 FQGNSA. CDR3 length equals 17 residues. The CDR3 spells CASSLSGLAGGIDTQYF. The DNA for the CDR3 is TGTGCCAGCAGCTTGTCAGGACTAGCGGGGGGCATTGATACGCAGTATTTT.

The chain recombines TRBV5-1 with TRBJ1-2; D remains unclear. Germline CDR1 reads SGHRS; CDR2 reads YFSETQ. The CDR3 runs to 10 residues. The ends were cut back, 4 bases at V and 12 bases at J, with 10 bases in the middle. The CDR3 region has the DNA TGCGCCAGCAGCCCCCGGGGAGACACCTTC. Protein product: CASSPRGDTF. The full variable domain, in which reference TRBV5-1 and TRBJ1-2 provide the parts outside the CDR3, is KAGVTQTPRYLIKTRGQQVTLSCSPISGHRSVSWYQQTPGQGLQFLFEYFSETQRNKGNFPGRFSGRQFSNSRSEMNVSTLELGDSALYLCASSPRGDTFGSGTRLTVV.

The CDR3 region is CASSGQGIHEQFF. The CDR3 DNA sequence: TGTGCCAGCAGCGGGCAGGGGATTCATGAGCAGTTCTTC. The rearrangement uses TRBV12-3 or TRBV12-4 and TRBJ2-1; maybe TRBD1 (6 bases). CDR3 length: 13 residues. V gave up 6 bases and J gave up 8 bases, with 14 bases separating them.

This clone has a handful of counts. The gene calls are TRBV7-2 and TRBJ2-2, with D possibly matching TRBD2 (5 bases). The CDR3 contains 12 residues. Trimming shortened V by 1 base and J by 9 bases, and 6 bases separated the two germline ends. CDR1 and CDR2 from the germline V gene are SGHTA and FQGNSA. CDR3 sequence (DNA): TGTGCCAGCAGCTTAGACGGGAGGGAGCTGTTTTTT. Translated, it gives CASSLDGRELFF.

Only a few counts were recorded for this clone. The rearrangement joins TRBV6-5 to TRBJ1-2; TRBD1 aligns across 8 bases. Germline loops: CDR1 MNHEY, CDR2 SVGAGI. The V gene end was trimmed by 7 bases and the J gene end by 7 bases; junction bases not matched to a gene: 5. The CDR3 covers 12 residues. The CDR3 DNA sequence: TGTGCCAGCACCCCAGGGGGCTCTGGCTACACCTTC. It codes for CASTPGGSGYTF.

Concerning this clone: This CDR3 is also generated by other DNA sequences in the sample. The gene calls are TRBV18 and TRBJ1-1; no reliable D call. Trimming stripped 2 bases from V and 1 base from J, with 8 bases between. Germline CDR1 reads KGHSH; CDR2 reads LQKENI. The CDR3 sequence is 14 residues long. The CDR3 coding sequence is TGTGCCAGCTCACCAACCGAGGGGAACACTGAAGCTTTCTTT. Its translation: CASSPTEGNTEAFF.

The chain links TRBV5-1 to TRBJ1-4; D possibly corresponds to TRBD1 (6 bases). V was trimmed by 4 bases and J by 0 bases, leaving 16 bases between them. CDR3 length: 17 amino acids. Germline CDR1 is SGHRS and CDR2 is YFSETQ. DNA for the CDR3: TGCGCCAGCAGCACAACAGGGCGGCTTACAACTAATGAAAAACTGTTTTTT. As protein: CASSTTGRLTTNEKLFF.

For this clone: Other DNA sequences in the sample encode the same CDR3. The chain combines TRBV29-1 with TRBJ2-5, with TRBD2 matching 9 bases. This CDR3 region has 17 residues. V lost 1 base, J lost 3 bases, and 12 bases stayed unmatched. Germline values: CDR1 SQVTM, CDR2 ANQGSEA. As DNA, the CDR3 is TGCAGCGTTGAAGTTGGATTAGCGGGAGCGCGGAAAGAGACCCAGTACTTC. Protein: CSVEVGLAGARKETQYF.

The chain has TRBV29-1 and TRBJ2-2; D not certain. Germline V lookup: CDR1 SQVTM, CDR2 ANQGSEA. Trimming removed 5 bases at V and 5 bases at J, with 9 bases between. The CDR3 loop spans 12 amino acids. The CDR3 nucleotides read TGCAGCGTTAAACAGAATACCGGGGAGCTGTTTTTT. Translation gives CSVKQNTGELFF.

This clone was observed a handful of times. The chain recombines TRBV28 with TRBJ2-1; D is perhaps TRBD1 (7 bases). The CDR3 totals 15 residues. The germline V gene has CDR1 MDHEN and CDR2 SYDVKM. With 6 bases removed from V and 1 base from J, the gap between germline ends came to 13 bases. CDR3 sequence: CASRAQGGSYNEQFF. The CDR3 region has the DNA TGTGCCAGCAGGGCCCAGGGGGGATCCTACAATGAGCAGTTCTTC.

This clone was seen a single time. This chain joins TRBV4-2 and TRBJ1-2; D is possibly TRBD1 (6 bases). Germline V CDR1 and CDR2: LGHNA, YNFKEQ. Trimming left V 0 bases short and J 5 bases short, with 22 bases between. This CDR3 spans 18 amino acids. CDR3 protein: CASSQDNAGARIGYGYTF. The CDR3 bases are TGTGCCAGCAGCCAAGATAATGCAGGGGCGCGGATAGGGTATGGCTACACCTTC.

V is TRBV19 and J is TRBJ2-7, with D possibly being TRBD1 (5 bases). The CDR3 covers 13 residues. CDR1 is LNHDA and CDR2 is SQIVND in the germline V gene (reference sequence). Trimming shortened V by 5 bases and J by 2 bases, and 10 bases separated the two germline ends. The CDR3 spells CASSSRQPYEQYF. For the CDR3, the DNA is TGTGCCAGTAGTTCCAGACAGCCCTACGAGCAGTACTTC.

This chain links TRBV5-6 with TRBJ1-6, with TRBD1 as a possible D gene (5 bases). Germline V CDR1 and CDR2: SGHDT, YYEEEE. CDR3 length equals 15 residues. V gave up 0 bases and J gave up 8 bases, with 12 bases separating them. The CDR3 bases are TGTGCCAGCAGCTTGGAGGGGTTCGGTGATTCACCCCTCCACTTT. Translating it yields CASSLEGFGDSPLHF.